This record covers a single T cell receptor (beta chain). This sample is part of a study of shared T cell receptors in the human thymus. Germline V gene data show CDR1 as SGHVS and CDR2 as FNYEAQ. The CDR3 spans 13 residues. V lost 2 bases and J 4 bases, leaving 8 bases between the germline ends. Repertoires were generated with immunoSEQ multiplex PCR, while TCRdb's copy carries only in-frame clones and drops some. The profile shows 640,000 or so clones, around 87% of them singletons. In addition, the sample was reused for a study of human thymus T cells. That report notes: Samples came from healthy Finnish infants during open corrective cardiac surgery. Corrective cardiac operations yielded the resected thymus tissue. Biased V and J segment usage appeared in thymus and peripheral blood.

The chain links TRBV7-6 to TRBJ2-5, with D possibly matching TRBD2 (5 bases). The TCR was taken from a boy under three years old with a congenital heart defect. Sequences were obtained from thymocytes. CDR3 residues: CASSLLEGETQYF. Written as DNA, the CDR3 is TGTGCCAGCAGCTTACTAGAGGGAGAGACCCAGTACTTC.